The 10 T cell receptor beta chains below all came from one sample that was sequenced in a study of T cell responses to AZD1222 COVID-19 vaccine (dated by TCRdb to the early 2020s). Read against the paper, the sample's time point label means: about 28 days (+/-7) after the second vaccine dose. The library was generated by the immunoSEQ multiplex PCR assay. Entries here come from immuneACCESS through TCRdb and include only in-frame sequences with V and J called. Some clones fail to appear in such tables; in the studies checked, an unresolved V gene covers under half of the shortfall, and the cause of the remainder is unknown. The sample table shows some 110,000 clones, and around 90% are seen once. The ten largest clones take up 3.5% of the sample. The source was peripheral blood, collected 28 days after the second AZD1222 dose. The receptors stem from an adult who received the AZD1222 COVID-19 vaccine.

The chain carries TRBV5-4 and TRBJ2-5; D may be TRBD2 (6 bases). Trimming removed 7 bases at V and 5 bases at J, with 6 bases between. The germline CDR1 and CDR2 sequences are SGHNT and YYREEE (reference sequence). The CDR3 loop spans 10 amino acids. CDR3 sequence reads: CASGGETQYF. CDR3 coding DNA: TGTGCCAGCGGGGGGGAGACCCAGTACTTC.

In DNA, the CDR3 is TGTGCCATCAGTGCGGGGGTGAGCACAGATACGCAGTATTTT. It specifies CAISAGVSTDTQYF. The V gene is TRBV10-3, the J gene TRBJ2-3; D is possibly TRBD2 (6 bases). CDR3 length: 14 residues. Trimming removed 4 bases at V and 0 bases at J, with 8 bases between. Germline CDR1 is ENHRY and CDR2 is SYGVKD.

CDR3 residues: CMVGPGEKLFF. As DNA, the CDR3 is TGTATGGTAGGGCCGGGGGAAAAACTGTTTTTT. V gene TRBV28 combines with J gene TRBJ1-4; D unresolved. CDR1 and CDR2 from the germline V gene are MDHEN and SYDVKM. The CDR3 runs 11 residues.

There are a few counts of this clone. The rearrangement uses TRBV12-3 or TRBV12-4 and TRBJ1-1; D remains ambiguous. The V end lost 3 bases, the J end lost 4 bases, and 3 bases lay between the germline ends. The CDR3 length is 11 residues. The CDR3 coding sequence is TGTGCCAGCAGTTTCGGCACTGAAGCTTTCTTT. Translating gives CASSFGTEAFF.

This clone was detected only a few times. The chain recombines TRBV4-3 with TRBJ1-5; 9 bases are shared with TRBD1. The CDR3 contains 18 residues. Unmatched junction bases numbered 8, after V lost 0 bases and J lost 2 bases. Germline V gives CDR1 LGHNA, CDR2 YSLEER. The CDR3 sequence: CASSQDYRGPRGNQPQHF. The CDR3 coding sequence is TGCGCCAGCAGCCAAGACTACAGGGGGCCTCGGGGCAATCAGCCCCAGCATTTT.

The rearrangement joins TRBV3-1 (or the pseudogene TRBV3-2) to TRBJ2-4; no reliable D call. CDR1 and CDR2 from the germline V gene are LGHDT and YNNKEL (reference sequence). The CDR3 is 14 residues long. Trimming cost V 4 bases and J 1 base, with 8 bases left between them. Written as DNA, the CDR3 is TGTGCCAGCAGCCTTCCGGACGCCAAAAACATTCAGTACTTC. Protein product: CASSLPDAKNIQYF.

This sequence joins TRBV2 and TRBJ2-1, with D perhaps matching TRBD2 (6 bases). The CDR3 sequence is 17 residues long. In germline, CDR1 is SNHLY, CDR2 FYNNEI. V lost 3 bases, J lost 0 bases, and 15 bases lay in between. CDR3 sequence: CASSEFRDWYSYNEQFF. CDR3 DNA: TGTGCCAGCAGTGAGTTCCGGGACTGGTACTCCTACAATGAGCAGTTCTTC.

The V gene is TRBV28, the J gene TRBJ2-4; TRBD2 aligns across 8 bases. The V gene end was trimmed by 5 bases and the J gene end by 5 bases; junction bases not matched to a gene: 8. The V gene's germline CDR1 is MDHEN and CDR2 SYDVKM. CDR3 size: 15 residues. CDR3 coding DNA: TGTGCCAGCAGTCCTACCGGGACTAGACAAAACATTCAGTACTTC. This codes for CASSPTGTRQNIQYF.

This clone was detected a few times. The J gene is TRBJ1-3, the V gene TRBV7-3; tentative D call: TRBD1 (5 bases). The CDR3 is 15 residues long. Germline CDR1 SGHTA, CDR2 FQGTGA. Deletions cut 2 bases from V and 4 bases from J, with 12 bases between. The CDR3 loop is CASSLGGSEGNTIYF. CDR3 in DNA: TGTGCCAGCAGCTTAGGGGGTAGTGAAGGAAACACCATATATTTT.

This CDR3 is CASSRYRSGIPTYEQYF. In DNA form, the CDR3 reads TGTGCCAGCAGCCGATACAGGTCAGGAATCCCTACCTACGAGCAGTACTTC. J is TRBJ2-7 and V is TRBV14; D may be TRBD1 (5 bases). This CDR3 has 17 residues. Between the trimmed V and J ends, which lost 4 bases and 2 bases, there was a span of 21 bases. Germline V lookup: CDR1 SGHDN, CDR2 FVKESK.